This T cell receptor beta chain was captured in a study of T cells after yellow fever vaccination. Overall study context: When fractions had low cell numbers, they were prepared with SMART-Seq v4 Ultra Low Input.

This clonotype was picked up many times. Its antigen remains unidentified. Trimming removed 3 bases from V and 7 bases from J, with 12 bases in between. This CDR3 comprises 13 residues. Germline-derived CDR1 and CDR2 are SEHNR and FQNEAQ (reference sequence). Researchers made TCR cDNA using 5'RACE template switching, and this step added a universal primer site and UMIs. TCRdb fed the 5' RACE reads into MiXCR, producing one record per CDR3 protein. The sample lists under 400,000 distinct CDR3 sequences; approximately 12% were seen once. Study results and limitations: Post-booster repertoires again held most primary-vaccination clones (around 95% CD4, 85% to 90% CD8).

Sequencing was performed on CD4+ T cells sorted from PBMCs, taken 15 days after the yellow fever booster vaccination. This chain links TRBV7-9 with TRBJ1-2; D perhaps matches TRBD1 (5 bases). The clonotype comes from a man aged 18 to 35 who received the YFV17D yellow fever vaccine. The CDR3 DNA sequence: TGTGCCAGCAGCTTTGAGTCCCAGGGTGGCTACACCTTC. It specifies CASSFESQGGYTF. The full variable domain, rest sourced from reference TRBV7-9 and TRBJ1-2, is DTGVSQNPRHKITKRGQNVTFRCDPISEHNRLYWYRQTLGQGPEFLTYFQNEAQLEKSRLLSDRFSAERPKGSFSTLEIQRTEQGDSAMYLCASSFESQGGYTFGSGTRLTVV.